These 19 T cell receptor beta chains came from one sample sequenced in a study of shared clonotypes between healthy human individuals. Generated by immunoSEQ multiplex PCR, the TCRdb table keeps only in-frame clones and is missing some. The sample has roughly 700,000 clones, around two thirds seen once. Sequenced sample: memory CD4+ T cells sorted from blood. Stated subset: CD45RA-negative fraction. The receptors were sampled from a woman aged 25 to 39 in good health.

This chain joins TRBV10-1 and TRBJ2-7, with D possibly being TRBD1 (5 bases). V gave up 5 bases and J gave up 6 bases, with 17 bases separating them. The CDR3 sequence is 14 residues long. Looked up from germline, CDR1 is WNHNN and CDR2 is SYGVQD (reference sequence). The CDR3 loop is CASSKATQGAEQYF. The CDR3 DNA sequence: TGCGCCAGCAGTAAAGCAACTCAGGGTGCCGAGCAGTACTTC.

The chain employs TRBV5-4 and TRBJ2-4, with TRBD2 matching 7 bases. The germline V gene has CDR1 SGHNT and CDR2 YYREEE (reference sequence). The V and J ends lost 3 bases and 3 bases, in that order; junction bases with no gene match: 9. The CDR3 spans 16 residues. The CDR3 protein is CASSWEGTKGKNIQYF. For the CDR3, the DNA is TGTGCCAGCAGCTGGGAGGGGACTAAGGGCAAAAACATTCAGTACTTC.

This clone appeared many times. The gene calls are TRBV2 and TRBJ1-3; no clear D gene. CDR1 is SNHLY and CDR2 is FYNNEI in the germline V gene. The CDR3 consists of 13 residues. V lost 10 bases to trimming and J lost 3 bases, with 13 bases between them. The CDR3 nucleotides are TGTGCCACCGGGGAGGACTTTGGAAACACCATATATTTT. This translates into CATGEDFGNTIYF.

This chain connects TRBV10-2 to TRBJ2-7, with TRBD1 matching over 10 bases. Germline trimming cut 6 bases from V and 1 base from J; bases unmatched to any gene: 6. The CDR3 runs 15 residues. Per germline, CDR1 WSHSY and CDR2 SAAADI. CDR3 bases: TGCGCCAGCAGGAGGGGGGGACAGGGGTCCTACGAGCAGTACTTC. Its translation is CASRRGGQGSYEQYF.

V is TRBV19 and J is TRBJ1-5; 10 nucleotides align to TRBD1. The V and J ends lost 3 bases and 4 bases, in that order; junction bases with no gene match: 3. Looked up from germline, CDR1 is LNHDA and CDR2 is SQIVND (reference sequence). There are 15 residues in the CDR3. The CDR3 DNA reads as TGTGCCAGTAGTATGACAGGGGGCTGGAATCAGCCCCAGCATTTT. Protein product: CASSMTGGWNQPQHF.

In the case of this clone: Other DNA sequences in the sample encode the same CDR3. V is TRBV2 and J is TRBJ1-1; D call uncertain. The CDR3 is 14 amino acids. Deletions cut 3 bases from V and 1 base from J, with 9 bases between. Looked up from germline, CDR1 is SNHLY and CDR2 is FYNNEI. The CDR3 sequence is CASSDRAGNTEAFF. The CDR3 DNA follows: TGTGCCAGCAGTGATCGCGCAGGGAACACTGAAGCTTTCTTT.

V usage is TRBV7-9 and J usage is TRBJ1-1; 9 bases are a match to TRBD1. Trimming cost V 5 bases and J 1 base; bases outside gene matches: 5. The CDR3 covers 15 residues. CDR1 is SEHNR and CDR2 is FQNEAQ in the germline V gene (reference sequence). CDR3 region: CASSPGQGRNTEAFF. CDR3 bases: TGTGCCAGCAGCCCGGGACAGGGAAGGAACACTGAAGCTTTCTTT. Supplemented by reference TRBV7-9 and TRBJ1-1, the full variable domain reads DTGVSQNPRHKITKRGQNVTFRCDPISEHNRLYWYRQTLGQGPEFLTYFQNEAQLEKSRLLSDRFSAERPKGSFSTLEIQRTEQGDSAMYLCASSPGQGRNTEAFFGQGTRLTVV.

This clone was recorded once. This rearrangement joins TRBV5-6 to TRBJ2-5; TRBD2 aligns across 11 bases. CDR3 length: 16 amino acids. CDR1 and CDR2 (germline): SGHDT, YYEEEE. V was clipped by 1 base and J by 4 bases; unmatched bases: 6. CDR3 amino acids: CASSLRTSGSAETQYF. In DNA form, the CDR3 reads TGTGCCAGCAGCTTGAGGACTAGCGGGTCGGCAGAGACCCAGTACTTC.

The chain has TRBV13 and TRBJ2-7, with D tentatively TRBD1 or TRBD2 (6 bases each). V was shortened by 5 bases and J by 2 bases, with 28 bases between the two germline ends. Germline V gives CDR1 PRHDT, CDR2 FYEKMQ (reference sequence). This CDR3 spans 19 amino acids. Here the CDR3 reads CASSNNPGVWGARPYEQYF. CDR3 bases: TGTGCCAGCAGCAACAACCCGGGCGTTTGGGGGGCCCGACCCTACGAGCAGTACTTC. Using reference TRBV13 and TRBJ2-7 for the parts outside the CDR3, the full variable domain is AAGVIQSPRHLIKEKRETATLKCYPIPRHDTVYWYQQGPGQDPQFLISFYEKMQSDKGSIPDRFSAQQFSDYHSELNMSSLELGDSALYFCASSNNPGVWGARPYEQYFGPGTRLTVT.

The chain is built from TRBV2 and TRBJ2-3; 10 nucleotides align to TRBD2. CDR1 and CDR2 from the germline V gene are SNHLY and FYNNEI. CDR3 length: 20 residues. Trimming cost V 2 bases and J 1 base; bases outside gene matches: 15. CDR3 nucleotides: TGTGCCAGCAGTGAATGGGCTAGCGGGAGAGGGTGGATTGGCACAGATACGCAGTATTTT. Its translation is CASSEWASGRGWIGTDTQYF.

The rearrangement joins TRBV6-5 to TRBJ1-3, with 9 bases lining up with TRBD1. J lost 1 base, V lost 2 bases, and 3 bases had no gene match. Germline CDR1 and CDR2: MNHEY and SVGAGI. The CDR3 is made up of 16 amino acids. For the CDR3, the DNA is TGTGCCAGCAGTTACGGTGGGACAGGGTCTGGAAACACCATATATTTT. Translation gives CASSYGGTGSGNTIYF.

This chain's CDR3 is CASNRIAGVGNEQFF. The CDR3 nucleotides read TGTGCCAGCAACCGTATAGCGGGAGTTGGGAATGAGCAGTTCTTC. The genes are TRBV7-2 and TRBJ2-1; 9 bases match TRBD2. Per germline, CDR1 SGHTA and CDR2 FQGNSA. V lost 7 bases to trimming and J lost 7 bases; unmatched junction nucleotides: 11. The CDR3 sequence is 15 residues long.

The rearrangement joins TRBV29-1 to TRBJ2-3, with no clear D. Germline CDR1 and CDR2: SQVTM and ANQGSEA. Trimming left V 7 bases short and J 1 base short, with 12 bases between. The length of the CDR3 is 13 residues. The CDR3 loop reads CSGSIQGTDTQYF. The CDR3, as DNA: TGCAGCGGGTCGATTCAAGGCACAGATACGCAGTATTTT.

The chain joins TRBV6-5 to TRBJ2-2, with 10 bases that match TRBD2. CDR3 length: 15 residues. CDR1 MNHEY and CDR2 SVGAGI come from the germline V gene. The V and J ends lost 7 bases and 4 bases, in that order; junction bases with no gene match: 6. The DNA of the CDR3 is TGTGCCAGCACGATACTAGCGGGATCCACCGGGGAGCTGTTTTTT. It is translated as CASTILAGSTGELFF.

The chain links TRBV19 to TRBJ1-1, with D unresolved. The CDR3 is 15 amino acids. Germline-derived CDR1 and CDR2 are LNHDA and SQIVND (reference sequence). Between the trimmed V and J ends, which lost 2 bases and 11 bases, there was a span of 21 bases. This chain's CDR3 is CASSIIDGRSEGAFF. Written as DNA, the CDR3 is TGTGCCAGTAGTATAATAGACGGACGTTCCGAAGGGGCTTTCTTT.

This clone was seen more than once but under ten times. The chain joins TRBV25-1 to TRBJ2-2; 9 nucleotides line up with TRBD2. CDR1 and CDR2 from the germline V gene are MGHDK and SYGVNS. J gave up 0 bases and V 4 bases, and 3 bases lay outside the gene matches. The CDR3 contains 16 residues. The DNA for the CDR3 is TGTGCCAGCAGTGGTCCTAGCGGGACGAACACCGGGGAGCTGTTTTTT. Translating it yields CASSGPSGTNTGELFF.

This sequence joins TRBV5-5 and TRBJ1-1; 7 bases match TRBD1. After removal of 4 bases from V and 0 bases from J, the junction contained 0 bases not matched to a gene. Germline loops: CDR1 SGHKS, CDR2 YYEKEE (reference sequence). This CDR3 has 13 residues. The CDR3 spells CASSDRVNTEAFF. The CDR3 DNA is TGTGCCAGCAGCGACAGGGTGAACACTGAAGCTTTCTTT.

The chain joins TRBV14 to TRBJ2-2, with 12 bases that match TRBD1. V gave up 4 bases and J gave up 8 bases; unmatched junction bases: 17. The CDR3 has 19 residues. Germline V CDR1 and CDR2: SGHDN, FVKESK. The CDR3 spells CASSLVPSGTGGAKGELFF. CDR3 DNA sequence: TGTGCCAGCAGCCTGGTCCCCTCCGGGACAGGGGGCGCCAAAGGGGAGCTGTTTTTT.

The chain uses TRBV27 and TRBJ1-6; D remains unclear. The CDR3 consists of 15 residues. The V gene's germline CDR1 is MNHEY and CDR2 SMNVEV (reference sequence). V was trimmed by 4 bases and J by 0 bases, leaving 7 bases between them. CDR3 sequence reads: CASSSESSYNSPLHF. The CDR3 nucleotides are TGTGCCAGCAGTTCGGAGAGCTCCTATAATTCACCCCTCCACTTT.